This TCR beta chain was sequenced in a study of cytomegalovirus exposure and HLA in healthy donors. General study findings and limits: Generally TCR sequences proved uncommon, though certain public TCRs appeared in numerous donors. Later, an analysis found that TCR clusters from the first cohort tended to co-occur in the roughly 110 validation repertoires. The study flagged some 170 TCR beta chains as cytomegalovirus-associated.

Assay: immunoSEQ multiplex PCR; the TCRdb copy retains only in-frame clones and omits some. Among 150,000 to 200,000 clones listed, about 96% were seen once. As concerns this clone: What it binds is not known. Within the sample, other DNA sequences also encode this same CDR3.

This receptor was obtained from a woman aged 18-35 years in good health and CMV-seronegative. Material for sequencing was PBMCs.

DNA of the CDR3: TGTGCCAGCAGCTTAGGGACAGGGAATTCACCCCTCCACTTT. Protein product: CASSLGTGNSPLHF. This chain links TRBV7-3 with TRBJ1-6, with 9 bases matching TRBD1. From germline, CDR1 is SGHTA and CDR2 FQGTGA. This CDR3 contains 14 residues. V trimming: 2 bases; J trimming: 7 bases; junction bases outside the gene matches: 0.